The 8 T cell receptor beta chains below come from one sample, sequenced in a study of shared clonotypes between healthy human individuals. The data were produced by immunoSEQ multiplex PCR, yet TCRdb's version contains in-frame clones alone and is incomplete. Counted here are roughly 2.4 million clones, almost 96% occurring once; the ten biggest clones make up more than 0.1%. Sequenced: naive CD4+ T cells sorted from blood. Subset described: CD45RA+ positively selected. The receptors shown here come from a man aged 18 to 30 in good health.

The V and J genes are TRBV6-1 and TRBJ2-7, with 12 bases aligning to TRBD2. CDR1 MNHNS and CDR2 SASEGT come from the germline V gene. V lost 6 bases to trimming and J lost 0 bases; unmatched junction nucleotides: 3. The length of the CDR3 is 15 residues. The CDR3 nucleotides are TGTGCCAGCAGGTTGACTAGCGGGGGCTCCTACGAGCAGTACTTC. Residues: CASRLTSGGSYEQYF.

V gene TRBV6-1 combines with J gene TRBJ1-2; D is unclear. The CDR3 is 13 amino acids. CDR1 is MNHNS, CDR2 SASEGT, per germline. V was pared by 2 bases and J by 5 bases, with 9 bases between. The CDR3 region is CASSERDIYGYTF. CDR3 coding DNA: TGTGCCAGCAGTGAAAGAGACATTTATGGCTACACCTTC.

As regards this clone: This could be a read error, since a much larger clone is one nucleotide away. This specimen includes other DNA sequences encoding the same CDR3. V is TRBV11-2 and J is TRBJ1-1; D not resolved. The CDR3 has 13 residues. The germline V and J ends were trimmed by 1 base and 1 base, with 4 bases remaining between them. CDR1 and CDR2 (germline): SGHAT, FQNNGV. CDR3 sequence: CASSLGGNTEAFF. CDR3 DNA: TGTGCCAGCAGCTTAGGCGGGAACACTGAAGCTTTCTTT.

The chain couples TRBV30 to TRBJ2-7; D might be TRBD1 (7 bases). The germline V gene encodes CDR1 GTSNPN and CDR2 SVGIG (reference sequence). The CDR3 runs to 14 residues. V was pared by 0 bases and J by 8 bases, with 17 bases between. CDR3 DNA: TGTGCCTGGAGTGTAAACCAGGGGGGTTTGAAGCAGTACTTC. This codes for CAWSVNQGGLKQYF.

This sequence joins TRBV15 and TRBJ2-2, with a weak D call TRBD1 (6 bases). CDR3 size: 15 residues. V shed 6 bases and J shed 5 bases, with 16 bases lying between them. CDR1 and CDR2 (germline): LNHNV, YYDKDF (reference sequence). The CDR3 bases are TGTGCCACCAGTATCCCAGGGGATTTTACCGGGGAGCTGTTTTTT. This translates into CATSIPGDFTGELFF.

This clone was detected once. V gene TRBV19 combines with J gene TRBJ1-5, with D tentatively TRBD1 (5 bases). V lost 1 base, J lost 5 bases, and 12 bases lay in between. CDR3 length equals 15 residues. The germline V gene has CDR1 LNHDA and CDR2 SQIVND (reference sequence). CDR3 loop: CASSIGQVGDQPQHF. The CDR3 DNA follows: TGTGCCAGTAGTATAGGGCAGGTGGGGGATCAGCCCCAGCATTTT.

The V and J genes are TRBV6-5 and TRBJ2-7; 7 bases match TRBD1. Germline V gives CDR1 MNHEY, CDR2 SVGAGI. V shed 6 bases, J shed 6 bases, and the junction held 5 bases outside the gene matches. This CDR3 region has 12 residues. The CDR3, as DNA: TGTGCCAGCAGACAGGGGATGGGCGAGCAGTACTTC. It translates to CASRQGMGEQYF.

This chain joins TRBV11-2 and TRBJ1-4; D unclear. CDR1 and CDR2 (germline): SGHAT, FQNNGV. CDR3 size: 17 residues. The V and J ends lost 5 bases and 5 bases respectively, with 21 bases between them. Here the CDR3 DNA reads TGTGCCAGCAGCCTTAGATCGCGAGGGAATCGGAATGAAAAACTGTTTTTT. As protein: CASSLRSRGNRNEKLFF. Full variable domain (missing parts from reference TRBV11-2 and TRBJ1-4): EAGVAQSPRYKIIEKRQSVAFWCNPISGHATLYWYQQILGQGPKLLIQFQNNGVVDDSQLPKDRFSAERLKGVDSTLKIQPAKLEDSAVYLCASSLRSRGNRNEKLFFGSGTQLSVL.